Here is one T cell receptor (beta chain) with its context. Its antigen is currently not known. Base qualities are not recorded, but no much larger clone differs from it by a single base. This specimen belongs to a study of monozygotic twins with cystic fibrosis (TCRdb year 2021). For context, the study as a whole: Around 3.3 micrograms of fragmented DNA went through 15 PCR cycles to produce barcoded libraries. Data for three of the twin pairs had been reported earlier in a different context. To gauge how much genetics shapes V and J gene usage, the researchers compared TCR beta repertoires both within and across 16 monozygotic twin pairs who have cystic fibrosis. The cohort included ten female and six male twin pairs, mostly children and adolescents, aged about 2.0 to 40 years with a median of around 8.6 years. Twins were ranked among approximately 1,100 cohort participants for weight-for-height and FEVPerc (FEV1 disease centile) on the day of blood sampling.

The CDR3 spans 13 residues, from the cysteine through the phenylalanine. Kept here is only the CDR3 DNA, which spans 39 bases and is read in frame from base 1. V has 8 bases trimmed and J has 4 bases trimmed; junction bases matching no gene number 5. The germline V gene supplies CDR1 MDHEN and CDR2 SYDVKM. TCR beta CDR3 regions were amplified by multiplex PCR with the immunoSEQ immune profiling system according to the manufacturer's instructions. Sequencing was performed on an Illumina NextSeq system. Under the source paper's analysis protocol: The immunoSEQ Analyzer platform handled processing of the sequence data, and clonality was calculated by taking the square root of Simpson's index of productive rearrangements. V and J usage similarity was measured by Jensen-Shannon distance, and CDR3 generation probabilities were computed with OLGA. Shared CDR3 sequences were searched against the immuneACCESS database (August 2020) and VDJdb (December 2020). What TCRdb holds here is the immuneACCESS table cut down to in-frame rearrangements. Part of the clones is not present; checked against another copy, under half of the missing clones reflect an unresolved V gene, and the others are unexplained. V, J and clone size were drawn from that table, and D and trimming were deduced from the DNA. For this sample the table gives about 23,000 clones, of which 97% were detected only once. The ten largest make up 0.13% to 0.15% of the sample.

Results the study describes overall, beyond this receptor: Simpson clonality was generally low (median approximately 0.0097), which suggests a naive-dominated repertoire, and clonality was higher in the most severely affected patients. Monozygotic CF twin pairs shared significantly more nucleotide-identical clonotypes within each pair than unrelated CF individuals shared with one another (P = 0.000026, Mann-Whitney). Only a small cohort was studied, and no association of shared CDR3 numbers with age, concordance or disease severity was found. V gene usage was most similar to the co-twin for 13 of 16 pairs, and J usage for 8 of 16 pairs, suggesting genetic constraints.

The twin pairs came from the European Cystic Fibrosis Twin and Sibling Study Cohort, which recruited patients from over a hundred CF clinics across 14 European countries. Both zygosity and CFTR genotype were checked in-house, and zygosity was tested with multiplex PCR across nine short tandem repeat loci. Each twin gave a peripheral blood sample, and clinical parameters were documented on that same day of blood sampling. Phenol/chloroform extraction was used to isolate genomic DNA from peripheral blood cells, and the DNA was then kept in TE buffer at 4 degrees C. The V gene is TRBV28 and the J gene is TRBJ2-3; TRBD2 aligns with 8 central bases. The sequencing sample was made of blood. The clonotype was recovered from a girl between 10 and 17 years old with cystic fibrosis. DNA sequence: TGTGCCAGCTACGGGAGGGCCGCAGATACGCAGTATTTT. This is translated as CASYGRAADTQYF.